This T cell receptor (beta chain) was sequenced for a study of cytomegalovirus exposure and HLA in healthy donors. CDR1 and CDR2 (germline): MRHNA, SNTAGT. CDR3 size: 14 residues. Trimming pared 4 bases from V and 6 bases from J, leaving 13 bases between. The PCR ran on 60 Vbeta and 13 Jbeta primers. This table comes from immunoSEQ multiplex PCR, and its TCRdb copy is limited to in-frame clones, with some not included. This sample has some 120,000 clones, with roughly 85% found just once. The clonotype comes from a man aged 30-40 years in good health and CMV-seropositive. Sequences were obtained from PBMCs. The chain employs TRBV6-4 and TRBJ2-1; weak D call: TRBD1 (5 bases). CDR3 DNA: TGTGCCAGCAGTGTTTTCAGGGAAAGCAATGAGCAGTTCTTC. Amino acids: CASSVFRESNEQFF.